The clone carrying this T cell receptor beta chain was counted between two and nine times. Its antigen is currently unknown. Healthy Caucasian individuals made up all the donors. The source of the sample is a study of identical twins. Whole-study findings and limits: Modelling underestimated the level of out-of-frame TCR alpha sharing observed in monozygotic twins. Cross-sectional statistics, not tracking of the same donors, supported the conclusions. Abundant beta clonotypes from cord blood had fewer insertions, unlike memory repertoires, which showed none.

TCRdb called the 5' RACE reads again in MiXCR, with one record for every CDR3 protein. The sample records 650,000 to 800,000 distinct CDR3 sequences, around 8.6% being singletons. The germline gives CDR1 DFQATT, CDR2 SNEGSKA (reference sequence). Trimming at V came to 4 bases and at J to 2 bases, leaving 10 bases not matched to a gene. CDR3 size: 15 residues. These data also featured in a second study, about yellow fever vaccine responses in identical twins.

The chain employs TRBV20-1 and TRBJ2-5, with 7 bases lining up with TRBD2. Sequencing input: PBMCs. The clonotype comes from a woman between 18 and 30 years old in good health. The CDR3 coding sequence is TGCAGTGCTAACCTCGCGGGGACTATTCAAGAGACCCAGTACTTC. The encoded protein is CSANLAGTIQETQYF.